Below, 32 T cell receptor beta chains from the same sample are listed, as sequenced in a study of cytomegalovirus exposure and HLA in healthy donors. PCR involved 60 Vbeta and 13 Jbeta primers. Only in-frame clones appear in the TCRdb table, and some are missing; sequencing was by immunoSEQ multiplex PCR. The sample has fewer than 180,000 clones, approximately 79% seen once. The material sequenced was PBMCs. These receptors were collected from a man aged 50-59 years in good health and CMV-seropositive.

The chain recombines TRBV6-5 with TRBJ2-3; perhaps TRBD1 as D (6 bases). The germline V and J ends were trimmed by 5 bases and 8 bases, with 17 bases remaining between them. Germline assignment: CDR1 MNHEY and CDR2 SVGAGI. The CDR3 runs 14 residues. As DNA, the CDR3 is TGTGCCAGCAGTGACCCCCCGGACAGCGGTACGCAGTATTTT. Translation gives CASSDPPDSGTQYF.

The CDR3 nucleotides read TGTGCCAGCTCACCAACAGGGTTAGGCAATCAGCCCCAGCATTTT. Translating it yields CASSPTGLGNQPQHF. The chain couples TRBV18 to TRBJ1-5; D perhaps matches TRBD1 (6 bases). Trimming pared 2 bases from V and 2 bases from J, leaving 10 bases between. This CDR3 contains 15 residues. Germline assignment: CDR1 KGHSH and CDR2 LQKENI.

This clone was seen once. The V gene is TRBV11-3, the J gene TRBJ2-7; unclear D gene. V gave up 1 base and J gave up 5 bases, with 9 bases separating them. The CDR3 is 13 amino acids. Germline values: CDR1 SGHNT, CDR2 YENEEA. Here the CDR3 reads CASSLVTGDEQYF. As DNA, the CDR3 is TGTGCCAGCAGCTTAGTAACCGGTGACGAGCAGTACTTC.

This chain uses TRBV4-1 with TRBJ2-1; 7 bases fit TRBD2. V lost 4 bases to trimming and J lost 4 bases; unmatched junction nucleotides: 13. The CDR3 totals 17 residues. Germline CDR1 is MGHRA and CDR2 is YSYEKL. The CDR3 loop reads CASSRSGGAGNYNEQFF. The CDR3, as DNA: TGCGCCAGCAGCCGGTCGGGCGGAGCGGGGAATTACAATGAGCAGTTCTTC.

The chain has TRBV6-6 and TRBJ2-5; 7 nucleotides agree with TRBD2. Germline CDR1 reads MNHNY; CDR2 reads SVGAGI (reference sequence). V lost 5 bases to trimming and J lost 1 base; unmatched junction nucleotides: 7. The CDR3 is 15 amino acids. CDR3 coding DNA: TGTGCCAGCAGTGAGTCAGCTAGCGGCCAAGAGACCCAGTACTTC. Its protein product is CASSESASGQETQYF.

The V and J genes are TRBV6-6 and TRBJ1-5; tentative D call: TRBD1 (5 bases). CDR3 length: 15 amino acids. Germline values: CDR1 MNHNY, CDR2 SVGAGI (reference sequence). The V end lost 3 bases, the J end lost 6 bases, and 15 bases lay between the germline ends. CDR3 in DNA: TGTGCCAGCAGTTATCATGCCGGGGGAGGTCAGCCCCAGCATTTT. It specifies CASSYHAGGGQPQHF.

The V call is TRBV5-1, the J call TRBJ2-3; 11 bases are shared with TRBD2. CDR1 is SGHRS, CDR2 YFSETQ, per germline. CDR3 size: 16 residues. V lost 2 bases, J lost 0 bases, and 2 bases stayed unmatched. CDR3 sequence reads: CASSFRTSGSTDTQYF. The CDR3 DNA reads as TGCGCCAGCAGCTTTAGGACTAGCGGGAGCACAGATACGCAGTATTTT.

The chain uses TRBV5-1 and TRBJ2-5; possible D gene TRBD2, 6 bases. Trimming left V 5 bases short and J 5 bases short, with 16 bases between. The germline gives CDR1 SGHRS, CDR2 YFSETQ. The CDR3 length is 14 residues. The CDR3 DNA is TGCGCCAGCAGTAGGTACGGGAGTGGGGAGACCCAGTACTTC. This gives the protein CASSRYGSGETQYF.

The V and J genes are TRBV27 and TRBJ2-2; D is uncertain. Trimming stripped 3 bases from V and 1 base from J, with 9 bases between. This CDR3 contains 15 residues. Germline-derived CDR1 and CDR2 are MNHEY and SMNVEV (reference sequence). In nucleotides, the CDR3 is TGTGCCAGCAGTTTTTCGTCAGAGAACACCGGGGAGCTGTTTTTT. As protein: CASSFSSENTGELFF.

This clone appeared a few times. Here the CDR3 DNA reads TGTGCCAGCAGTCCCCGGACAGGGAAAAACGAGCAGTACTTC. Translation: CASSPRTGKNEQYF. The V gene is TRBV27, the J gene TRBJ2-7, with 8 bases that match TRBD1. CDR3 length: 14 amino acids. V dropped 5 bases and J dropped 5; count of bases not matched to a gene: 8. Germline CDR1 reads MNHEY; CDR2 reads SMNVEV (reference sequence).

With regard to this clone: One end of the junction is discordant with germline, which a read error may explain. This chain connects TRBV7-9 to TRBJ2-5, with 7 bases fitting TRBD1. There are 13 residues in the CDR3. Germline lookup yields CDR1 SEHNR and CDR2 FQNEAQ (reference sequence). The CDR3: CSSSLDREETQYF. As DNA, the CDR3 is TGTTCCAGCAGCCTCGACAGGGAAGAGACCCAGTACTTC. Full variable domain (rest looked up from reference TRBV7-9 and TRBJ2-5): DTGVSQNPRHKITKRGQNVTFRCDPISEHNRLYWYRQTLGQGPEFLTYFQNEAQLEKSRLLSDRFSAERPKGSFSTLEIQRTEQGDSAMYLCSSSLDREETQYFGPGTRLLVL.

This clone was observed a few times. This chain joins TRBV27 and TRBJ1-3; 7 bases map to TRBD1. The CDR3 is 15 amino acids. Trimming cost V 3 bases and J 2 bases; bases outside gene matches: 4. Germline CDR1 reads MNHEY; CDR2 reads SMNVEV (reference sequence). CDR3 sequence reads: CASSLQGVAGNTIYF. The CDR3 DNA follows: TGTGCCAGCAGTTTGCAGGGGGTGGCTGGAAACACCATATATTTT.

The chain links TRBV18 to TRBJ2-7; 7 bases are a match to TRBD2. The ends lost 2 bases at V and 0 bases at J; junction bases unmatched: 7. The germline V gene encodes CDR1 KGHSH and CDR2 LQKENI. The CDR3 covers 16 residues. CDR3 nucleotides: TGTGCCAGCTCACCAGGGACTACTGGGAGCTCCTACGAGCAGTACTTC. It is translated as CASSPGTTGSSYEQYF.

The chain has TRBV5-4 and TRBJ2-7; 7 nucleotides line up with TRBD1. V shed 1 base and J 2 bases; nucleotides not matched to a gene: 3. This CDR3 comprises 14 residues. The germline CDR1 and CDR2 sequences are SGHNT and YYREEE (reference sequence). The CDR3, as DNA: TGTGCCAGCAGCTTGTCCGACAGGGCCTACGAGCAGTACTTC. Residues: CASSLSDRAYEQYF.

The V gene is TRBV28, the J gene TRBJ2-7, with D possibly being TRBD1 (6 bases). In germline, CDR1 is MDHEN, CDR2 SYDVKM. The CDR3 consists of 17 residues. The V end was cut by 0 bases, the J end by 1 base, with 16 bases between. The CDR3 sequence: CASSLWVTGHGSYEQYF. In DNA, the CDR3 is TGTGCCAGCAGTTTATGGGTAACGGGACACGGGTCCTACGAGCAGTACTTC.

The chain joins TRBV9 to TRBJ2-7; 9 bases line up with TRBD1. Looked up from germline, CDR1 is SGDLS and CDR2 is YYNGEE. V lost 3 bases, J lost 5 bases, and 6 bases stayed unmatched. The CDR3 spans 14 residues. CDR3 coding DNA: TGTGCCAGCAGCGCCCTGACAGGGGGTAACGAGCAGTACTTC. Its translation is CASSALTGGNEQYF.

As for this clone: The same CDR3 also results from other DNA sequences found in this sample. The chain carries TRBV28 and TRBJ1-1, with TRBD1 matching over 7 bases. J gave up 2 bases and V 3 bases, and 9 bases lay outside the gene matches. Germline CDR1 MDHEN, CDR2 SYDVKM. The CDR3 extends over 16 amino acids. The CDR3 DNA reads TGTGCCAGCAGTTTGCCCCTGACAGGGCCTAACACTGAAGCTTTCTTT. Translation: CASSLPLTGPNTEAFF.

The chain couples TRBV28 to TRBJ2-3; tentative D call: TRBD1 (6 bases). V was trimmed by 3 bases and J by 1 base, leaving 14 bases between them. CDR1 is MDHEN, CDR2 SYDVKM, per germline. This CDR3 is built from 16 residues. CDR3 bases: TGTGCCAGCAGTTTTGTTATGGGGGCCCGCACAGATACGCAGTATTTT. Its protein product is CASSFVMGARTDTQYF.

This sequence joins TRBV30 and TRBJ1-1; D not certain. This CDR3 region has 14 residues. Trimming shortened V by 3 bases and J by 3 bases, and 14 bases separated the two germline ends. Germline CDR1 is GTSNPN and CDR2 is SVGIG (reference sequence). The CDR3 here is CAWSRERGYTEAFF. DNA of the CDR3: TGTGCCTGGAGCCGAGAACGGGGTTACACTGAAGCTTTCTTT.

The chain links TRBV7-2 to TRBJ2-7, with TRBD1 matching 9 bases. Germline V gene lookup returns CDR1 SGHTA and CDR2 FQGNSA. This CDR3 has 16 residues. V was clipped by 0 bases and J by 4 bases; unmatched bases: 7. In nucleotides, the CDR3 is TGTGCCAGCAGCTTAGCCGGGACAGGGTTTAGTTACGAGCAGTACTTC. Translation: CASSLAGTGFSYEQYF.

The chain recombines TRBV27 with TRBJ2-7; a weak D match, TRBD2 (5 bases). V lost 5 bases to trimming and J lost 5 bases, with 13 bases between them. This CDR3 has 13 residues. Looked up from germline, CDR1 is MNHEY and CDR2 is SMNVEV (reference sequence). CDR3 sequence: CASSRRGIHEQYF. CDR3 DNA: TGTGCCAGCAGTCGACGAGGGATCCACGAGCAGTACTTC.

Concerning this clone itself: The germline gene is not matched at one end of the junction; a read error may be the cause. The chain recombines TRBV7-9 with TRBJ1-3; D possibly corresponds to TRBD1 (6 bases). Germline CDR1 and CDR2: SEHNR and FQNEAQ (reference sequence). The length of the CDR3 is 16 residues. The CDR3: CSSSSVRWTAGNTIYF. In DNA, the CDR3 is TGTTCCAGCAGCTCCGTCCGCTGGACAGCTGGAAACACCATATATTTT.

The chain has TRBV4-2 and TRBJ1-2; no clear D gene. The CDR3 runs to 15 residues. Germline CDR1 reads LGHNA; CDR2 reads YNFKEQ. V lost 5 bases and J 3 bases, leaving 16 bases between the germline ends. The CDR3 DNA follows: TGTGCCAGCAGCGTTGCGGGGTCCGGTGACTATGGCTACACCTTC. Translation: CASSVAGSGDYGYTF.

The chain carries TRBV30 and TRBJ1-3; TRBD1 is a possible D gene (5 bases). Deletions cut 0 bases from V and 0 bases from J, with 9 bases between. This CDR3 comprises 15 residues. The germline gives CDR1 GTSNPN, CDR2 SVGIG (reference sequence). The CDR3 coding sequence is TGTGCCTGGAGTGTGCCCAGGGTCTCTGGAAACACCATATATTTT. This sequence encodes CAWSVPRVSGNTIYF.

This clone was counted between two and nine times. J is TRBJ2-6 and V is TRBV7-6; 7 nucleotides align to TRBD1. V gave up 0 bases and J gave up 2 bases; unmatched junction bases: 4. Germline values: CDR1 SGHVS, CDR2 FNYEAQ. There are 17 residues in the CDR3. CDR3 amino acids: CASSLAVQGAGANVLTF. The CDR3, as DNA: TGTGCCAGCAGCTTAGCAGTCCAGGGGGCTGGGGCCAACGTCCTGACTTTC. The complete variable domain, with remaining parts taken from reference TRBV7-6 and TRBJ2-6, reads GAGVSQSPRYKVTKRGQDVALRCDPISGHVSLYWYRQALGQGPEFLTYFNYEAQQDKSGLPNDRFSAERPEGSISTLTIQRTEQRDSAMYRCASSLAVQGAGANVLTFGAGSRLTVL.

The genes are TRBV10-3 and TRBJ2-5, with 8 bases lining up with TRBD1. There are 13 residues in the CDR3. Germline V lookup: CDR1 ENHRY, CDR2 SYGVKD. The V segment lost 6 bases and the J segment 4 bases; nucleotides outside the gene matches: 4. In DNA form, the CDR3 reads TGTGCCATCAGCGCAGGGGGCGGAGAGACCCAGTACTTC. It codes for CAISAGGGETQYF.

The chain couples TRBV11-2 to TRBJ2-1; D gene unclear. The CDR3 is made up of 14 amino acids. The V end was cut by 0 bases, the J end by 9 bases, with 12 bases between. The germline gives CDR1 SGHAT, CDR2 FQNNGV. The CDR3 loop reads CASSLEAGLGEQFF. In DNA form, the CDR3 reads TGTGCCAGCAGCTTAGAGGCAGGTTTGGGTGAGCAGTTCTTC.

This clone was picked up a small number of times. This chain uses TRBV20-1 with TRBJ1-5; D is unresolved. V shed 2 bases and J shed 13 bases, with 12 bases lying between them. The germline gives CDR1 DFQATT, CDR2 SNEGSKA (reference sequence). The CDR3 is 11 amino acids. Written as DNA, the CDR3 is TGCAGTGCTAGATTACCGGGTCAACAGCATTTT. Amino acid sequence: CSARLPGQQHF.

CDR3 region: CASSPRASDYEQYF. CDR3 in DNA: TGTGCCAGCAGCCCGAGGGCTAGCGACTACGAGCAGTACTTC. The chain carries TRBV5-6 and TRBJ2-5, with a possible D match to TRBD2 (6 bases). TRBJ2-7 matches the DNA end more closely, so the J call is doubtful. Per germline, CDR1 SGHDT and CDR2 YYEEEE. This CDR3 is 14 amino acids long.

V usage is TRBV30 and J usage is TRBJ1-1; D gene ambiguous. Trimming pared 8 bases from V and 1 base from J, leaving 8 bases between. Germline assignment: CDR1 GTSNPN and CDR2 SVGIG (reference sequence). This CDR3 is 11 amino acids long. The CDR3 spells CAGLWNTEAFF. For the CDR3, the DNA is TGTGCCGGACTCTGGAACACTGAAGCTTTCTTT.

J is TRBJ2-5 and V is TRBV2; TRBD1 matches 11 bases. CDR1 is SNHLY, CDR2 FYNNEI, per germline. Trimming at V came to 4 bases and at J to 9 bases, leaving 10 bases not matched to a gene. The CDR3 extends over 15 amino acids. CDR3 nucleotide sequence: TGTGCCAGCAGTGTGGGCGAGGGACAGGGGGTTTCCCAGTACTTC. Protein product: CASSVGEGQGVSQYF.

This chain connects TRBV13 to TRBJ1-2; TRBD1 matches 7 bases. The V and J ends lost 2 bases and 14 bases, in that order; junction bases with no gene match: 8. There are 12 residues in the CDR3. Germline V gives CDR1 PRHDT, CDR2 FYEKMQ (reference sequence). The CDR3 nucleotides read TGTGCCAGCAGCTTAATGGGACAGTTTCAAACCTTC. Its translation is CASSLMGQFQTF.